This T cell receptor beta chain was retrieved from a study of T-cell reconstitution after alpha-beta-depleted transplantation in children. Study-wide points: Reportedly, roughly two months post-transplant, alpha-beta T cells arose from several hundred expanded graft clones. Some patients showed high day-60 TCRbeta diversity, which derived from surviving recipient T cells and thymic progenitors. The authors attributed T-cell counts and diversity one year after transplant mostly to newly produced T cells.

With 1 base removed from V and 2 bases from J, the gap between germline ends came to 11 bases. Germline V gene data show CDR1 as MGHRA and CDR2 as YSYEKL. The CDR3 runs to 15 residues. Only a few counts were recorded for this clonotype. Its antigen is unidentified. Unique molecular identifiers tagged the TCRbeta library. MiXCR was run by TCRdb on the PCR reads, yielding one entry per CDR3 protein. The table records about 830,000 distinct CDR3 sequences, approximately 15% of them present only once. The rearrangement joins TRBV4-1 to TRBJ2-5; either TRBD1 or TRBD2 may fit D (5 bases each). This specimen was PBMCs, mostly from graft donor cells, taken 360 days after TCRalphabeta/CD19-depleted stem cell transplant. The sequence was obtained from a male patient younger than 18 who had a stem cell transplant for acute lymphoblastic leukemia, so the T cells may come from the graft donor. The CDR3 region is CASSQGEGWQETQYF. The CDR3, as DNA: TGCGCCAGCAGCCAAGGCGAGGGGTGGCAAGAGACCCAGTACTTC.